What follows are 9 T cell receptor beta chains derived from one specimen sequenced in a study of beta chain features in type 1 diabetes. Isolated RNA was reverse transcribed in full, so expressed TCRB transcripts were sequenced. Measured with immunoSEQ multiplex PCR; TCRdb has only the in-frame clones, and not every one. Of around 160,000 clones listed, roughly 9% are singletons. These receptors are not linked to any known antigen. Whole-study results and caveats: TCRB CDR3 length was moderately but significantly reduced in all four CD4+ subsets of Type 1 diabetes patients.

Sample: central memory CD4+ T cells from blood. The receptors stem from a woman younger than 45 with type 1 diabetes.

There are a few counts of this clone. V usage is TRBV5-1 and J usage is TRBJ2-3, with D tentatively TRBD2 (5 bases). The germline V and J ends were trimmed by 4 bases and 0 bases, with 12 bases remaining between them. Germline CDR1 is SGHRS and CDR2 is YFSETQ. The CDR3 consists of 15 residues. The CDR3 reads CASSEGLLSTDTQYF. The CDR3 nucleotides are TGCGCCAGCAGCGAGGGCCTCTTGAGCACAGATACGCAGTATTTT.

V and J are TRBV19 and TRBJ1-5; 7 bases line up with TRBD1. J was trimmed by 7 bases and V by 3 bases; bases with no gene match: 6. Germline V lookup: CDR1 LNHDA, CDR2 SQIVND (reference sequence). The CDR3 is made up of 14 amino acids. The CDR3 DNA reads TGTGCCAGTAGTATGAACCACAGGGGACAGCCCCAGCATTTT. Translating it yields CASSMNHRGQPQHF. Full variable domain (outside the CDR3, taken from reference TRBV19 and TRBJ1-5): DGGITQSPKYLFRKEGQNVTLSCEQNLNHDAMYWYRQDPGQGLRLIYYSQIVNDFQKGDIAEGYSVSREKKESFPLTVTSAQKNPTAFYLCASSMNHRGQPQHFGDGTRLSIL.

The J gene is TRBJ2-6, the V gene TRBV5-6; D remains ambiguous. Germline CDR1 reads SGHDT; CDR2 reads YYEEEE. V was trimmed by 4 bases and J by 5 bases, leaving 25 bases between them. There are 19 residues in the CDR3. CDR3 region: CASSRFAGGLGLRANVLTF. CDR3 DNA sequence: TGTGCCAGCAGCCGCTTCGCCGGCGGTCTTGGCCTGAGGGCCAACGTCCTGACTTTC.

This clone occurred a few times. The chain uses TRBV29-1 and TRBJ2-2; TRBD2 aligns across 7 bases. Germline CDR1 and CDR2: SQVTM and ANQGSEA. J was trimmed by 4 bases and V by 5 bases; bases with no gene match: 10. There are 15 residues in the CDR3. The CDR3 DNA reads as TGCAGCGTTCCGGGAGGAGGGGTTGGCACCGGGGAGCTGTTTTTT. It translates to CSVPGGGVGTGELFF.

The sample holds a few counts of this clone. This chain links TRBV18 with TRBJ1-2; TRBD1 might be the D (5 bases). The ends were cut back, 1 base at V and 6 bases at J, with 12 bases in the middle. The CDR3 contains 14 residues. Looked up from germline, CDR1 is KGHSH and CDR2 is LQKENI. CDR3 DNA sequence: TGTGCCAGCTCACCACGAACAGGATCAAATGGCTACACCTTC. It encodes CASSPRTGSNGYTF.

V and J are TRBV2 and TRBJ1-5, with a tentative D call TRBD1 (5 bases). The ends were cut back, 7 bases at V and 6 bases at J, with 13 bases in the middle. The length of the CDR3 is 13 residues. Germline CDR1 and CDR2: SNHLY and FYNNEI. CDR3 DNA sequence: TGTGCCAGCACCCAGGGCTGGGGTCAGCCCCAGCATTTT. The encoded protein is CASTQGWGQPQHF.

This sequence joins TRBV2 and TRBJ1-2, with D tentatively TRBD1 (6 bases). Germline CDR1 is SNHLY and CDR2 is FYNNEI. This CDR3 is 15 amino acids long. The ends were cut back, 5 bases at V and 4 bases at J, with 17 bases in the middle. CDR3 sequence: CASSTLGGNSYGYTF. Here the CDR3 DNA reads TGTGCCAGCAGTACCCTTGGGGGCAACAGCTATGGCTACACCTTC.

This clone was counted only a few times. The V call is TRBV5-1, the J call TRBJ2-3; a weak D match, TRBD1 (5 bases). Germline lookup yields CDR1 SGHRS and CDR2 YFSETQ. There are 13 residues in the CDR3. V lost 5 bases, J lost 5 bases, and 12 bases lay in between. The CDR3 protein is CASRSSQGDTQYF. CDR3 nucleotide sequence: TGCGCCAGCAGATCCTCTCAGGGAGATACGCAGTATTTT.

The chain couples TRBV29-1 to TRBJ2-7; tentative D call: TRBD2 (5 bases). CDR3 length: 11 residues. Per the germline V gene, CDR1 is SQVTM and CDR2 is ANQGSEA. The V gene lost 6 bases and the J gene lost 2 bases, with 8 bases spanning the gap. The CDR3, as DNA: TGCAGCGTCGGGGTGGCCTACGAGCAGTACTTC. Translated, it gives CSVGVAYEQYF.